This T cell receptor beta chain emerged from a study of CD8 T cells in Susac syndrome. The authors reverse transcribed roughly 0.5 to 1 ug RNA with random hexamers. TCRdb passed the immunoSEQ multiplex PCR reads through MiXCR, listing each CDR3 protein once. Found here are 150,000 to 200,000 distinct CDR3 sequences, roughly 92% of them singletons; the top ten hold 0.09% to 0.095%. V was cut by 1 base and J by 4 bases, with 5 bases left in between. This CDR3 comprises 13 residues. Looked up from germline, CDR1 is LGHNA and CDR2 is YSLEER. This sequence originates from a human donor with multiple sclerosis. The chain recombines TRBV4-3 with TRBJ2-1; D remains unclear. Sequencing input: CD4+ T cells from PBMCs. Here the CDR3 reads CASSQGLYNEQFF. The CDR3 nucleotides are TGCGCCAGCAGCCAAGGACTTTACAATGAGCAGTTCTTC.